The 4 T cell receptor beta chains reported below all come from one sample, sequenced in a study of cytomegalovirus exposure and HLA in healthy donors. Researchers ran the PCR with 60 Vbeta and 13 Jbeta primers. This table comes from immunoSEQ multiplex PCR, and its TCRdb copy is limited to in-frame clones, with some not included. Here the sample spans some 160,000 clones, about 76% being singletons. Sequencing was done on a sample of PBMCs. The receptor source for this set is a woman between 18 and 30 years old in good health and CMV-seropositive.

This clone turned up a few times. The chain uses TRBV6-5 and TRBJ1-4; D is possibly TRBD1 (5 bases). This CDR3 contains 14 residues. Germline V gives CDR1 MNHEY, CDR2 SVGAGI. The V end lost 8 bases, the J end lost 3 bases, and 13 bases lay between the germline ends. The DNA for the CDR3 is TGTGCCAGCGGGAGGGGTAGTCCTAATGAAAAACTGTTTTTT. As protein: CASGRGSPNEKLFF.

The CDR3 loop reads CASSVAPGLAGGQQETQYF. The CDR3 DNA is TGTGCCAGCAGCGTAGCCCCTGGACTAGCGGGGGGCCAACAAGAGACCCAGTACTTC. The V and J genes are TRBV9 and TRBJ2-5; 14 bases line up with TRBD2. The V gene end was trimmed by 0 bases and the J gene end by 2 bases; junction bases not matched to a gene: 9. The V gene's germline CDR1 is SGDLS and CDR2 YYNGEE. The CDR3 has 19 amino acids.

In the case of this clone: This CDR3 fails to terminate in the conserved phenylalanine or tryptophan, so it likely reflects a read error. Because the CDR3's place on the DNA is in doubt, the DNA is left out and the CDR3 is given as listed by TCRdb. The V call is TRBV28, the J call TRBJ1-2; the table's D call, TRBD1, was not checked against the DNA. Germline V gives CDR1 MDHEN, CDR2 SYDVKM. Including both end residues, the CDR3 is 12 amino acids long. The CDR3: CASSLGGQGLPE.

The chain is built from TRBV4-2 and TRBJ2-5; tentatively, D is TRBD1 (5 bases). The assigned J gene may be wrong: the sequence end matches TRBJ2-7 better. The CDR3 loop spans 16 amino acids. The V gene's germline CDR1 is LGHNA and CDR2 YNFKEQ. CDR3 sequence: CASSQGTTGQNYEQYF. DNA for the CDR3: TGTGCCAGCAGCCAAGGTACAACAGGACAAAACTACGAGCAGTACTTC.